This is a list of T cell receptor beta chains from one sample in a study of regulatory T cells in long-lasting Graves disease. TCRdb reprocessed the multiplex PCR reads via MiXCR and lists one record per CDR3 protein. The sample has more than 450,000 distinct CDR3 sequences; about 12% are singletons. These same records also appear under a second study, on T cells in Graves' hyperthyroidism and ophthalmopathy.

The specimen was peripheral blood mononuclear cells (PBMCs), collected at new diagnosis, from a patient treated with antithyroid drugs. The receptor source for this set is a woman aged 25-40 years with Graves disease. The conserved cysteine and the conserved F or W are not part of the CDR3 here.

V gene: TRBV5-1; CDR3 protein: ASSPWEGRIEAF
V gene: TRBV12-5; CDR3 protein: ASGFWVAGIQSYEQY
V gene: TRBV19; CDR3 protein: ASSAPTGSAYNSPLH
V gene: TRBV12-3/TRBV12-4; CDR3 protein: ASAYSGREEPQH
V gene: TRBV7-8; CDR3 protein: ASSQQGVEYEQY
V gene: TRBV5-6; CDR3 protein: ASSFDLRGSGNEQY
V gene: TRBV10-3; CDR3 protein: AISESDTQY
V gene: TRBV7-9; CDR3 protein: ASSFVAGMSYEQY
V gene: TRBV7-2; CDR3 protein: ASSFLAGENYEQY
V gene: TRBV20-1; CDR3 protein: SARGQGYRNTIY
V gene: TRBV12-3/TRBV12-4; CDR3 protein: ASSRGQGNTGELF
V gene: TRBV4-2; CDR3 protein: ASSPRQGAPNEQF